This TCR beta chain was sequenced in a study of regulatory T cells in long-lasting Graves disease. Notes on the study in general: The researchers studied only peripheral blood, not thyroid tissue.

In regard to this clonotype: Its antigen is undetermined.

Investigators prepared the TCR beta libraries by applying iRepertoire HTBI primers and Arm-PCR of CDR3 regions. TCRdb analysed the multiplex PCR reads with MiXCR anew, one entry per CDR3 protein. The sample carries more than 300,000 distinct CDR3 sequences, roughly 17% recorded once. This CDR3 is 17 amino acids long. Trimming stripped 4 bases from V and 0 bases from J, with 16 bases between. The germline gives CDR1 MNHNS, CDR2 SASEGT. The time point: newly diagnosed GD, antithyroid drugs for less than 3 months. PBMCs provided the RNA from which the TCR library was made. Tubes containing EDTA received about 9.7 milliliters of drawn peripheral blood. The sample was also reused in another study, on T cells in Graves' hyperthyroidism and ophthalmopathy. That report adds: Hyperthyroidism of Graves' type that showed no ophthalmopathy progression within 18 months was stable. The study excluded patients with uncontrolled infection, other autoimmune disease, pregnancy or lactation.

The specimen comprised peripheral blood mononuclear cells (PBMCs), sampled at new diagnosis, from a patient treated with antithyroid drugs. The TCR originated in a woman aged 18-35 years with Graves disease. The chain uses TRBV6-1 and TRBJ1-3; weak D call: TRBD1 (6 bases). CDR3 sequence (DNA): TGTGCCAGCAGTGTAGCTTCTCTCAGGGGCTCTGGAAACACCATATATTTT. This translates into CASSVASLRGSGNTIYF.